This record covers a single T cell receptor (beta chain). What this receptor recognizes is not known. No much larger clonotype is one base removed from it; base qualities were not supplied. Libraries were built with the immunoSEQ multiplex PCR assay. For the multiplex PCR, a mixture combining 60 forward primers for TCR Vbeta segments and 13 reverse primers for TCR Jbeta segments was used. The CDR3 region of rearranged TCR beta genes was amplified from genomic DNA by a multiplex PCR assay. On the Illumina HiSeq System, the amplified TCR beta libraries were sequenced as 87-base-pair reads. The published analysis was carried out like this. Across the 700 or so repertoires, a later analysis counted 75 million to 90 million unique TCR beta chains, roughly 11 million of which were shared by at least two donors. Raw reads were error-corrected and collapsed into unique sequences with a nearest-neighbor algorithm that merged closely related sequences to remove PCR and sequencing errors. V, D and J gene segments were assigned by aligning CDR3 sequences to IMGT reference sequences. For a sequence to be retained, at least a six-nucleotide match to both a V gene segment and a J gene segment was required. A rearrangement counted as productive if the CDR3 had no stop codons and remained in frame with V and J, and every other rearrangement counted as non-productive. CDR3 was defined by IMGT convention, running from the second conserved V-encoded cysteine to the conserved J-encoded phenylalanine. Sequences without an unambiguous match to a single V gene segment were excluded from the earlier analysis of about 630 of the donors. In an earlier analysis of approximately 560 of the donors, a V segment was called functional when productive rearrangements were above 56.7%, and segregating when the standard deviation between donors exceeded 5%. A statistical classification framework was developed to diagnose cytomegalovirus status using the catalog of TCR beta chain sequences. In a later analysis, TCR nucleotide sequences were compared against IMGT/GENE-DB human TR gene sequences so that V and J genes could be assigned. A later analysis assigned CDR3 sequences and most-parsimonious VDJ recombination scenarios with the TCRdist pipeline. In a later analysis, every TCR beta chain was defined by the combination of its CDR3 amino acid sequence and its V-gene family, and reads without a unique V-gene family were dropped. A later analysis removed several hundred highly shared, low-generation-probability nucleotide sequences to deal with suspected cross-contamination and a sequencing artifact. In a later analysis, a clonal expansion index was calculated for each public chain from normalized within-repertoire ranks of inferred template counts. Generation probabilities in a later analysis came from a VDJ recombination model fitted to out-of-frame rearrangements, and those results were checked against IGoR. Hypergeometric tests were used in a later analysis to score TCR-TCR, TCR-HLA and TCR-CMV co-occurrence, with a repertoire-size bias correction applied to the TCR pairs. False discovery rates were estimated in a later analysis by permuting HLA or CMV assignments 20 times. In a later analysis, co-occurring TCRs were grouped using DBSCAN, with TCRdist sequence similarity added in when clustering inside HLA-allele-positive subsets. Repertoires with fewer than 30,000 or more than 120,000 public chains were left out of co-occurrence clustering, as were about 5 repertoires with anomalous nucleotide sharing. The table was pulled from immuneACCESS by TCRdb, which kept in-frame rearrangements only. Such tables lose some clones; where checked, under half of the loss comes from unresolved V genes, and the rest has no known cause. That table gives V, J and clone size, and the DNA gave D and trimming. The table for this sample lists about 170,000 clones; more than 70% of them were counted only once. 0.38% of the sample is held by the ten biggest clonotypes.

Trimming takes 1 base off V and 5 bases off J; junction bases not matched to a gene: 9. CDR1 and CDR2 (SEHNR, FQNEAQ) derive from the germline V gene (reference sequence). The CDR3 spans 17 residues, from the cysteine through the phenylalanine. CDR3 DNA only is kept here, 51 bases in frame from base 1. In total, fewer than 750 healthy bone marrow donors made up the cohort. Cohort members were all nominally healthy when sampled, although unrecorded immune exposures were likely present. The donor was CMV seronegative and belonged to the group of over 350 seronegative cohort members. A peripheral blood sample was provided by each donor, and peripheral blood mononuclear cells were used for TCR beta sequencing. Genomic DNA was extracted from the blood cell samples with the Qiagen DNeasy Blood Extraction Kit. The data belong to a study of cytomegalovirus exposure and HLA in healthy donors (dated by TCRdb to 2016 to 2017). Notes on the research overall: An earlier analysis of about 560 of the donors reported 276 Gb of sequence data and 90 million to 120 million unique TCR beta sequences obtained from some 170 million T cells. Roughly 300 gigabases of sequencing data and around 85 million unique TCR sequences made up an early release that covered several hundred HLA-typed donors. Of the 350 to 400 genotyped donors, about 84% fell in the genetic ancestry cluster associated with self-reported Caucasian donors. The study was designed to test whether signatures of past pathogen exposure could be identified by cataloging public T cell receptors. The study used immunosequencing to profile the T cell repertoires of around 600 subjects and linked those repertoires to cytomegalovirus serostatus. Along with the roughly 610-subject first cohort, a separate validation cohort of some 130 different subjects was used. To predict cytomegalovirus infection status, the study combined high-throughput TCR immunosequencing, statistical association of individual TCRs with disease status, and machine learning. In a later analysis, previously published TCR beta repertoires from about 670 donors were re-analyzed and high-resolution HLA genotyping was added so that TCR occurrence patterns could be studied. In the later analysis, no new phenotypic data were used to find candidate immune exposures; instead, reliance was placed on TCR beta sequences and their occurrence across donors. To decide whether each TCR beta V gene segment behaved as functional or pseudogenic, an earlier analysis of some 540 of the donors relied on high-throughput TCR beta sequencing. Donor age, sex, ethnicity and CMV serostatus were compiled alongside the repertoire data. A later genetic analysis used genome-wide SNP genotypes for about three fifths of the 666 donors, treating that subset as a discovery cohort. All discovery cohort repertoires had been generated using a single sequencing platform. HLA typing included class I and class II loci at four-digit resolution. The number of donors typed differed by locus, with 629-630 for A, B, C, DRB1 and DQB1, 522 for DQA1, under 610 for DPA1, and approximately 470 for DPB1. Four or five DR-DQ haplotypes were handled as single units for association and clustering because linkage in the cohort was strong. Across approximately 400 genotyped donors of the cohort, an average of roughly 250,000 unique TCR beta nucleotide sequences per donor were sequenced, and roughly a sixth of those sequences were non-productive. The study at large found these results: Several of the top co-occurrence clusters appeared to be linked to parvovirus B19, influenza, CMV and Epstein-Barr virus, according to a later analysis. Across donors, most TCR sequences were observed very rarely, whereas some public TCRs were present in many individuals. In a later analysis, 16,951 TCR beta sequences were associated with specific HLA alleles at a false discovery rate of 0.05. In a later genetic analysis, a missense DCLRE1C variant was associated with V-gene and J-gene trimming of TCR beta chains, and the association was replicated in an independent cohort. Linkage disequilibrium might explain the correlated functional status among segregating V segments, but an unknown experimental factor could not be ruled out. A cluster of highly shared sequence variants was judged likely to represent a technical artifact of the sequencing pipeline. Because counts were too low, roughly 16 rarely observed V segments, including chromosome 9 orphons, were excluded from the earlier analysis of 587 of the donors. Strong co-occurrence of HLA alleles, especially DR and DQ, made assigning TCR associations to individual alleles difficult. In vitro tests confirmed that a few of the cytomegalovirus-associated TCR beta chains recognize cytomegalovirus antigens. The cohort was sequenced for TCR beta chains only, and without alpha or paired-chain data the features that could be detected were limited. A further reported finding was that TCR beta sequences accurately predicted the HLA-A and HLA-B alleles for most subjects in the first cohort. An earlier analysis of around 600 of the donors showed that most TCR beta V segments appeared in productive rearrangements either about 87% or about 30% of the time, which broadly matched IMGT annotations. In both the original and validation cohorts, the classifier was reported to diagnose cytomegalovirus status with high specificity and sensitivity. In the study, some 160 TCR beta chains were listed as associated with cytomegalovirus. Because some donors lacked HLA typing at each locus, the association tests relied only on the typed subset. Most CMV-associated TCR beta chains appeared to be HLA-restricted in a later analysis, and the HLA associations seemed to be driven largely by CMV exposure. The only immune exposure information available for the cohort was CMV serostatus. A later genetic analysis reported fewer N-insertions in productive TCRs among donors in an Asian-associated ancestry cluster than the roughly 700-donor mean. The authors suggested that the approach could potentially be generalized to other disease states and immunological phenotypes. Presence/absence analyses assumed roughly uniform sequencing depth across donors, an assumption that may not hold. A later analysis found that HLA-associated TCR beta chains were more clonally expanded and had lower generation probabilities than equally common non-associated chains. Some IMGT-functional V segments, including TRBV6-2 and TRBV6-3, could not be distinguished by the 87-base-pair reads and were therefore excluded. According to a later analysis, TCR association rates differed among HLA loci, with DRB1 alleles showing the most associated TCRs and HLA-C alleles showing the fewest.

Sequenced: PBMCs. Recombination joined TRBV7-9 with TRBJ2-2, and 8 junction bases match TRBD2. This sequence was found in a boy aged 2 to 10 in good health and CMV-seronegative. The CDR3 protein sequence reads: CASSLGGTRSRTGELFF. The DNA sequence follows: TGTGCCAGCAGCTTAGGCGGGACTAGATCCCGAACCGGGGAGCTGTTTTTT.